Listed here are 23 T cell receptor beta chains from one sample, sequenced in a study of T cells in Graves' hyperthyroidism and ophthalmopathy. TCR beta CDR3 region amplification was performed from RNA transcripts. In the first-round RT-PCR of the TCR CDR3, the HTBI primer set was used. TCRdb reprocessed the multiplex PCR reads with MiXCR, giving one entry per CDR3 protein. This sample carries about 640,000 distinct CDR3 sequences, roughly 20% of them seen once, and the ten largest clones take about 35%. Material: blood. The source is a man aged 25 to 40 with Graves' ophthalmopathy.

This clonotype was seen a handful of times. V is TRBV10-3 and J is TRBJ2-5; 10 nucleotides agree with TRBD2. The length of the CDR3 is 15 residues. From germline, CDR1 is ENHRY and CDR2 SYGVKD. V dropped 4 bases and J dropped 5; count of bases not matched to a gene: 7. The CDR3 loop reads CAISGAGGTWETQYF. In nucleotides, the CDR3 is TGTGCCATCAGTGGAGCGGGAGGGACGTGGGAGACCCAGTACTTC.

The chain is built from TRBV27 and TRBJ2-1, with D possibly TRBD2 on 7 matching bases. Germline V gives CDR1 MNHEY, CDR2 SMNVEV (reference sequence). The germline V and J ends were trimmed by 0 bases and 0 bases, with 12 bases remaining between them. The CDR3 has 17 amino acids. The CDR3 sequence: CASSLSWGGSSYNEQFF. As DNA, the CDR3 is TGTGCCAGCAGTTTATCGTGGGGGGGCAGCTCCTACAATGAGCAGTTCTTC.

Only a few counts were recorded for this clonotype. V and J are TRBV19 and TRBJ2-5; possibly TRBD1 or TRBD2 for D (6 bases each). Looked up from germline, CDR1 is LNHDA and CDR2 is SQIVND (reference sequence). Trimming removed 7 bases at V and 4 bases at J, with 16 bases between. There are 14 residues in the CDR3. The CDR3 region is CASNTDRRVETQYF. The CDR3 DNA follows: TGTGCCAGTAACACAGACAGGAGGGTAGAGACCCAGTACTTC. The whole variable domain, filled in from reference TRBV19 and TRBJ2-5, reads DGGITQSPKYLFRKEGQNVTLSCEQNLNHDAMYWYRQDPGQGLRLIYYSQIVNDFQKGDIAEGYSVSREKKESFPLTVTSAQKNPTAFYLCASNTDRRVETQYFGPGTRLLVL.

In this sample, this clonotype turned up a few times. CDR3 nucleotide sequence: TGCGCCAGCAGCTTCCCTCATGACAGAAGACTGTTTTTT. Translation gives CASSFPHDRRLFF. The chain recombines TRBV5-1 with TRBJ1-4; D perhaps matches TRBD1 (5 bases). V lost 2 bases and J 13 bases, leaving 15 bases between the germline ends. The CDR3 runs to 13 residues. Germline V gives CDR1 SGHRS, CDR2 YFSETQ.

This sequence joins TRBV7-9 and TRBJ2-2; unclear D gene. Germline values: CDR1 SEHNR, CDR2 FQNEAQ (reference sequence). The CDR3 contains 14 residues. Trimming took off 4 bases at V and 0 bases at J, with 6 bases between the two ends. Here the CDR3 reads CASSSPANTGELFF. The CDR3, as DNA: TGTGCCAGCAGCTCTCCAGCGAACACCGGGGAGCTGTTTTTT. The variable domain in full, with the rest retrieved from reference TRBV7-9 and TRBJ2-2, is DTGVSQNPRHKITKRGQNVTFRCDPISEHNRLYWYRQTLGQGPEFLTYFQNEAQLEKSRLLSDRFSAERPKGSFSTLEIQRTEQGDSAMYLCASSSPANTGELFFGEGSRLTVL.

The V gene is TRBV11-3, the J gene TRBJ1-2; 8 positions agree with TRBD1. Trimming took 7 bases from V and 2 from J; bases not matched to a gene: 6. This CDR3 has 14 residues. Germline loops: CDR1 SGHNT, CDR2 YENEEA. DNA of the CDR3: TGTGCCAGCAATCAGGGGGCGGGGAACTATGGCTACACCTTC. Translated, it gives CASNQGAGNYGYTF.

The rearrangement uses TRBV2 and TRBJ2-3, with D possibly matching TRBD1 (5 bases). The CDR3 covers 16 residues. V was trimmed by 10 bases and J by 3 bases, leaving 23 bases between them. Germline-derived CDR1 and CDR2 are SNHLY and FYNNEI. The CDR3 DNA reads as TGTGCCAACCGCCCCTTGCTCCCACCAGGGACAGATACGCAGTATTTT. This gives the protein CANRPLLPPGTDTQYF.

The J gene is TRBJ1-1, the V gene TRBV27, with D unresolved. Germline-derived CDR1 and CDR2 are MNHEY and SMNVEV (reference sequence). Trimming stripped 4 bases from V and 7 bases from J, with 13 bases between. The CDR3 consists of 13 residues. The CDR3 DNA is TGTGCCAGCAGTTGGTCCACGACGGGTGAAGCTTTCTTT. Protein: CASSWSTTGEAFF.

This clonotype has a handful of counts. The junction and the germline gene differ at one end; a read error may be behind it. The chain links TRBV7-9 to TRBJ2-2, with TRBD2 as a possible D gene (5 bases). Germline V CDR1 and CDR2: SEHNR, FQNEAQ (reference sequence). This CDR3 contains 15 residues. CDR3 loop: CASSLAAAVTGELFF. CDR3 coding DNA: TGTGCCAGCAGCCTAGCAGCGGCAGTGACCGGGGAGCTGTTTTTT. The full variable domain, completed using reference TRBV7-9 and TRBJ2-2, is DTGVSQNPRHKITKRGQNVTFRCDPISEHNRLYWYRQTLGQGPEFLTYFQNEAQLEKSRLLSDRFSAERPKGSFSTLEIQRTEQGDSAMYLCASSLAAAVTGELFFGEGSRLTVL.

The chain uses TRBV4-1 and TRBJ1-2; D gene uncertain. Trimming left V 0 bases short and J 5 bases short, with 13 bases between. CDR3 length equals 15 residues. Germline loops: CDR1 MGHRA, CDR2 YSYEKL. Written as DNA, the CDR3 is TGCGCCAGCAGCCAAGATCGGACTCGCAGATATGGCTACACCTTC. As protein: CASSQDRTRRYGYTF.

This clonotype has more than one count but fewer than ten. This sequence joins TRBV6-1 and TRBJ1-6, with a possible D match to TRBD1 (6 bases). Trimming removed 6 bases at V and 8 bases at J, with 17 bases between. Germline V lookup: CDR1 MNHNS, CDR2 SASEGT. The length of the CDR3 is 15 residues. CDR3 DNA: TGTGCCAGCAGATTCCCGGGACATGAGGATTCACCCCTCCACTTT. This codes for CASRFPGHEDSPLHF.

V gene TRBV20-1 combines with J gene TRBJ2-1, with TRBD2 matching 10 bases. This CDR3 is 19 amino acids long. Germline CDR1 is DFQATT and CDR2 is SNEGSKA (reference sequence). V shed 6 bases, J shed 1 base, and the junction held 18 bases outside the gene matches. CDR3 region: CSANEGPGLAGVSYNEQFF. The CDR3 DNA is TGCAGTGCCAACGAGGGGCCCGGGCTAGCGGGGGTGTCCTACAATGAGCAGTTCTTC.

This clonotype was counted at least ten times. CDR3 loop: CASSHLGTSGRYVTDTQYF. CDR3 nucleotide sequence: TGTGCCAGCAGTCACCTCGGGACTAGCGGGAGGTACGTCACAGATACGCAGTATTTT. This chain connects TRBV28 to TRBJ2-3; 15 bases map to TRBD2. Germline V gene lookup returns CDR1 MDHEN and CDR2 SYDVKM. V trimming: 5 bases; J trimming: 2 bases; junction bases outside the gene matches: 11. There are 19 residues in the CDR3.

This clonotype was recorded many times. The rearrangement joins TRBV4-1 to TRBJ1-1, with D possibly being TRBD1 (5 bases). Germline V gene lookup returns CDR1 MGHRA and CDR2 YSYEKL. V lost 9 bases to trimming and J lost 0 bases, with 14 bases between them. The CDR3 spans 14 residues. The DNA for the CDR3 is TGCGCCAGTCGAGAAGGGGACTTGAACACTGAAGCTTTCTTT. Encoded protein: CASREGDLNTEAFF.

The V gene is TRBV28, the J gene TRBJ1-3; no definite D call. CDR3 length: 14 residues. Germline CDR1 MDHEN, CDR2 SYDVKM. The V and J ends lost 7 bases and 2 bases respectively, with 12 bases between them. CDR3 sequence: CASTSGGAGNTIYF. The DNA of the CDR3 is TGTGCCAGCACCTCTGGTGGAGCTGGAAACACCATATATTTT.

V gene TRBV24-1 combines with J gene TRBJ2-1; 14 bases match TRBD2. CDR1 and CDR2 from the germline V gene are KGHDR and SFDVKD. The CDR3 is made up of 17 amino acids. With 7 bases clipped from V and 9 bases from J, the junction kept 13 bases outside the gene matches. For the CDR3, the DNA is TGTGCCACCAGCTTCCCGGGACTAGCGGGAGTAGGGGCTGAGCAGTTCTTC. It translates to CATSFPGLAGVGAEQFF.

This clonotype was seen more than once but under ten times. CDR3 coding DNA: TGTGCCAGCAGCCAAAAGCATCCCGGCGGATATAATTCACCCCTCCACTTT. Its translation: CASSQKHPGGYNSPLHF. V usage is TRBV3-1 and J usage is TRBJ1-6; D remains unclear. V was cut by 2 bases and J by 4 bases, with 15 bases left in between. CDR1 and CDR2 from the germline V gene are LGHDT and YNNKEL (reference sequence). This CDR3 region has 17 residues. Drawing the rest from reference TRBV3-1 and TRBJ1-6, the complete variable domain is DTAVSQTPKYLVTQMGNDKSIKCEQNLGHDTMYWYKQDSKKFLKIMFSYNNKELIINETVPNRFSPKSPDKAHLNLHINSLELGDSAVYFCASSQKHPGGYNSPLHFGNGTRLTVT.

This clonotype came up many times. The gene calls are TRBV11-1 and TRBJ2-3; either TRBD1 or TRBD2 may supply D (5 bases each). This CDR3 has 16 amino acids. V lost 0 bases, J lost 2 bases, and 12 bases lay in between. Germline V gives CDR1 SGHAT, CDR2 FQDESV (reference sequence). CDR3 nucleotides: TGTGCCAGCAGCTTAGCGCGGGCAGGGTTCACAGATACGCAGTATTTT. Translated: CASSLARAGFTDTQYF.

The rearrangement links TRBV29-1 to TRBJ2-2; 9 bases line up with TRBD1. Germline CDR1 reads SQVTM; CDR2 reads ANQGSEA. The J segment lost 3 bases and the V segment lost 6 bases, leaving 14 bases of the junction unmatched. The CDR3 spans 17 residues. CDR3 DNA: TGCAGCGTGAAACAGGGGGCTAAGGGTGGTCACACCGGGGAGCTGTTTTTT. Protein product: CSVKQGAKGGHTGELFF.

This clonotype has just a few counts. An end of the junction does not agree with germline; a read error may underlie this. The rearrangement joins TRBV28 to TRBJ1-1; D remains ambiguous. The CDR3 extends over 8 amino acids. Germline assignment: CDR1 MDHEN and CDR2 SYDVKM. The CDR3: CASPEALF. The CDR3 DNA reads as TGTGCCAGCCCCGAAGCTCTCTTT.

This clonotype was counted many times. The rearrangement links TRBV28 to TRBJ2-3; D is perhaps TRBD1 or TRBD2 (5 bases each). V gave up 4 bases and J gave up 3 bases, with 14 bases separating them. The CDR3 has 15 residues. Germline CDR1 reads MDHEN; CDR2 reads SYDVKM. In DNA form, the CDR3 reads TGTGCCAGCAGTTCCGGGACCGTGAGGACAGATACGCAGTATTTT. It translates to CASSSGTVRTDTQYF.

This chain joins TRBV3-1 and TRBJ2-5; D may be TRBD2 (5 bases). CDR3 length equals 16 residues. V dropped 0 bases and J dropped 4 bases, with 15 bases sitting between them. The V gene's germline CDR1 is LGHDT and CDR2 YNNKEL (reference sequence). The CDR3 nucleotides are TGTGCCAGCAGCCAAGAACCCTTTCAGCGGCGAGAGACCCAGTACTTC. Its protein product is CASSQEPFQRRETQYF.

This clonotype appeared a few times. The chain joins TRBV27 to TRBJ2-7; perhaps TRBD1 as D (5 bases). The V gene lost 5 bases and the J gene lost 3 bases, with 14 bases spanning the gap. CDR3 length: 14 residues. Germline loops: CDR1 MNHEY, CDR2 SMNVEV (reference sequence). The CDR3 reads CASSGKGADYEQYF. CDR3 bases: TGTGCCAGCAGTGGTAAAGGGGCCGACTACGAGCAGTACTTC.